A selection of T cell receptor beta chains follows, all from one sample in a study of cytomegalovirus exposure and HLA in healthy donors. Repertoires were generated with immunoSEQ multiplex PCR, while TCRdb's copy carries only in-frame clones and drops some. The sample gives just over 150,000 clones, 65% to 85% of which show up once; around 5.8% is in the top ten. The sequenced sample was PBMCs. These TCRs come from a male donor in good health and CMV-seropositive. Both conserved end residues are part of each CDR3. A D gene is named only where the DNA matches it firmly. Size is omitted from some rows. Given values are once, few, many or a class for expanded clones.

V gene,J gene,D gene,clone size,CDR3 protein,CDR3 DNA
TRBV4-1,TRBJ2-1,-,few,CASSPQRELANEQFF,TGCGCCAGCAGCCCCCAACGGGAACTAGCCAATGAGCAGTTCTTC
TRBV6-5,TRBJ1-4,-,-,CASSYRGRGFTEKLFF,TGTGCCAGCAGTTACAGGGGCCGGGGGTTTACCGAAAAACTGTTTTTT
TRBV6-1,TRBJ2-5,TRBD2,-,CASSERLAGGWETQYF,TGTGCCAGCAGCGAAAGACTAGCGGGAGGGTGGGAGACCCAGTACTTC
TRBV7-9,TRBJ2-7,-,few,CASSDRGPYEQYF,TGTGCCAGCTCAGACCGAGGTCCCTACGAGCAGTACTTC
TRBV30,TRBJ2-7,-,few,CALREGSSYEQYF,TGTGCCCTCAGGGAAGGTAGCTCCTACGAGCAGTACTTC
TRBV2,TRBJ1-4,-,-,CASSEVPGFGDDEKLFF,TGTGCCAGCAGTGAAGTTCCCGGGTTTGGTGATGATGAAAAACTGTTTTTT
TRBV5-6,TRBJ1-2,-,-,CASSLATGSCTF,TGTGCCAGCAGCTTGGCCACAGGGAGCTGCACCTTC
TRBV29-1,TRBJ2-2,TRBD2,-,CSVETSVTGELFF,TGCAGCGTTGAGACTAGCGTCACCGGGGAGCTGTTTTTT
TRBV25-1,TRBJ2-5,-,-,CASSESEGGETQYF,TGTGCCAGCAGTGAATCGGAGGGCGGGGAGACCCAGTACTTC
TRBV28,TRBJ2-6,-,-,CASRGPGANVLTF,TGTGCCAGCAGGGGGCCTGGGGCCAACGTCCTGACTTTC
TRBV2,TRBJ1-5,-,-,CASRPSHTNQPQHF,TGTGCCAGCAGGCCTTCCCACACCAATCAGCCCCAGCATTTT
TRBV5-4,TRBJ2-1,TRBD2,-,CASSLGASGIIEQFF,TGTGCCAGCAGCTTGGGGGCTAGCGGGATAATTGAGCAGTTCTTC
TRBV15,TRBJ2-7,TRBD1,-,CATSRGRTGLLYEQYF,TGTGCCACCAGCAGGGGGAGGACAGGGCTGCTCTACGAGCAGTACTTC
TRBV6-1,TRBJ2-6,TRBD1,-,CASSATGGTNVLTF,TGTGCCAGCAGTGCCACAGGGGGGACCAACGTCCTGACTTTC
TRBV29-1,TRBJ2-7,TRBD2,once,CSVFLRREVYEQYF,TGCAGCGTTTTTCTCCGGCGGGAGGTCTACGAGCAGTACTTC
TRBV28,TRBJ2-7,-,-,CASTSFDKDGYEQYF,TGTGCCAGCACCTCTTTCGACAAGGATGGCTACGAGCAGTACTTC
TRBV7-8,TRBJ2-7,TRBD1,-,CASSLGTGGGYEQYF,TGTGCCAGCAGCTTAGGGACAGGGGGCGGATACGAGCAGTACTTC
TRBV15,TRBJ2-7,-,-,CATSRDPGSYEQYF,TGTGCCACCAGCAGAGATCCGGGGTCCTACGAGCAGTACTTC
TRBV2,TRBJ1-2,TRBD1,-,CASSPIDRGPHYGYTF,TGTGCCAGCAGTCCGATTGACAGGGGGCCCCACTATGGCTACACCTTC
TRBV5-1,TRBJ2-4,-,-,CASSSVTENIQYF,TGCGCCAGCAGCTCCGTTACAGAAAACATTCAGTACTTC
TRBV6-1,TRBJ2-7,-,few,CASSEVAGEQYF,TGTGCCAGCAGTGAGGTTGCGGGCGAGCAGTACTTC
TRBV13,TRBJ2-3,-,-,CASSVRTSTDTQYF,TGTGCCAGCAGCGTCCGCACTAGCACAGATACGCAGTATTTT
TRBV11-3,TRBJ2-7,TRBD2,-,CASSLRSGSIIEQYF,TGTGCCAGCAGCTTGAGAAGCGGGAGTATTATCGAGCAGTACTTC
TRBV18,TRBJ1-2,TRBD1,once,CASSPGQGLYGYTF,TGTGCCAGCTCACCGGGACAGGGCCTCTATGGCTACACCTTC
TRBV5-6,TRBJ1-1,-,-,CASSYGARQGNQAFF,TGTGCCAGCAGTTATGGAGCGCGGCAGGGAAATCAAGCTTTCTTT
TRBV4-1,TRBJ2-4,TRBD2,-,CASSQVVPGRGNIQYF,TGCGCCAGCAGCCAAGTGGTGCCCGGGAGGGGAAACATTCAGTACTTC
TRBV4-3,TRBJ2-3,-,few,CASSQATRDTGGTQYF,TGCGCCAGCAGCCAAGCAACCCGGGACACGGGCGGGACGCAGTATTTT
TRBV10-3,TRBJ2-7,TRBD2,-,CAISEGTSGHEQYF,TGTGCCATCAGTGAGGGGACTAGCGGGCACGAGCAGTACTTC
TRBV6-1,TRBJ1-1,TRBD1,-,CASCTGVVTEAFF,TGTGCCAGCTGCACAGGGGTAGTGACTGAAGCTTTCTTT
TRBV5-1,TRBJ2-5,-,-,CASSLVASQETQYF,TGCGCCAGCAGCTTGGTCGCGTCTCAAGAGACCCAGTACTTC
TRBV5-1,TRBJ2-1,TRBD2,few,CASCGLPGLAGEEQFF,TGCGCCAGCTGCGGTCTACCGGGACTAGCGGGAGAGGAGCAGTTCTTC
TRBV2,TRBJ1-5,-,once,CASGERGSNQPQHF,TGTGCCAGCGGGGAGAGGGGGAGCAATCAGCCCCAGCATTTT
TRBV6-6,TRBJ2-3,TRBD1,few,CASSLGQGTDTQYF,TGTGCCAGCAGTTTGGGACAGGGGACAGATACGCAGTATTTT
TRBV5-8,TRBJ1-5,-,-,CASSSRGTWGEGDQPQHF,TGTGCCAGCAGCTCCCGGGGAACGTGGGGGGAAGGGGATCAGCCCCAGCATTTT
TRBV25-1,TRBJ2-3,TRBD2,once,CASSEYAASGRAEDTQYF,TGTGCCAGCAGTGAATATGCCGCGAGCGGGAGGGCCGAAGATACGCAGTATTTT
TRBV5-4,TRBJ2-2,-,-,CASSLQSGWRNTGELFF,TGTGCCAGCAGCTTACAATCAGGGTGGAGGAACACCGGGGAGCTGTTTTTT
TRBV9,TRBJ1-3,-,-,CASSVDPGETGNTIYF,TGTGCCAGCAGCGTAGATCCGGGGGAGACTGGAAACACCATATATTTT
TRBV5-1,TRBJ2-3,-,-,CASSEGVRGDTDTQYF,TGCGCCAGCAGCGAAGGGGTCCGCGGAGACACAGATACGCAGTATTTT
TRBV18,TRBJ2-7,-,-,CASSPGGLQGYEQYF,TGTGCCAGCTCACCGGGCGGGCTTCAAGGCTACGAGCAGTACTTC
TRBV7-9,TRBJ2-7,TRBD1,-,CASSRGTGEQYF,TGTGCCAGCAGCAGGGGGACAGGAGAGCAGTACTTC
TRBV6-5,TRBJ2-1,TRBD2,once,CASSPGTSGGSEQFF,TGTGCCAGCAGTCCCGGGACTAGTGGTGGGTCGGAGCAGTTCTTC